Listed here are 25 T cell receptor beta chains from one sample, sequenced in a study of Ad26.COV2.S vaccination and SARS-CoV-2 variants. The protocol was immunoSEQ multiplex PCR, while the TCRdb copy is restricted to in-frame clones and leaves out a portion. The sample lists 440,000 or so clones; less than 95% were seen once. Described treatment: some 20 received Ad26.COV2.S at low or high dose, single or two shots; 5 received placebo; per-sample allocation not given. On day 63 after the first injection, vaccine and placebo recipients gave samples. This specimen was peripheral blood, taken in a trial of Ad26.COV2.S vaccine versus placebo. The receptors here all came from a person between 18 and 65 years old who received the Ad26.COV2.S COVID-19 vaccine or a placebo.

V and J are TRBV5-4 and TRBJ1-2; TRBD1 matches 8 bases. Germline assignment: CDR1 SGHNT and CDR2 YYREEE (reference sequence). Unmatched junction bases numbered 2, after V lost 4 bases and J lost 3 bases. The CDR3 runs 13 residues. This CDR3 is CASSPDRDYGYTF. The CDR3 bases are TGTGCCAGCAGCCCGGACAGGGACTATGGCTACACCTTC.

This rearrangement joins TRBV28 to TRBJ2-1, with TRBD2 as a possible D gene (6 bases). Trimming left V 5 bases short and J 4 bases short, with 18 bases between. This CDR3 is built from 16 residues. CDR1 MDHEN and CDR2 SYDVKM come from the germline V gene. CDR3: CASSRRGHPQYNEQFF. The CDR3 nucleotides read TGTGCCAGCAGTAGGCGGGGTCATCCACAATACAATGAGCAGTTCTTC. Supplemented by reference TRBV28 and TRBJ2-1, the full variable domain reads DVKVTQSSRYLVKRTGEKVFLECVQDMDHENMFWYRQDPGLGLRLIYFSYDVKMKEKGDIPEGYSVSREKKERFSLILESASTNQTSMYLCASSRRGHPQYNEQFFGPGTRLTVL.

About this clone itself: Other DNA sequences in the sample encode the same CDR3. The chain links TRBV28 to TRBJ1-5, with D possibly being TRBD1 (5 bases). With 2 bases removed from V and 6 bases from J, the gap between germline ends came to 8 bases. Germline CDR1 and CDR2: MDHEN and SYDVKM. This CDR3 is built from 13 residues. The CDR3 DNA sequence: TGTGCCAGCAGTTTAAGGGGATTTCAGCCCCAGCATTTT. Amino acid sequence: CASSLRGFQPQHF.

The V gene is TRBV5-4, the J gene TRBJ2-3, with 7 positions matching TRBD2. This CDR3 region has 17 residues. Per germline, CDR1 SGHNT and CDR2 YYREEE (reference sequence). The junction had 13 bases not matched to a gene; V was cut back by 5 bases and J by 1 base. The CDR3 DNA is TGTGCCAGCAGAATGACATTAGGGGAGGGCGGCACAGATACGCAGTATTTT. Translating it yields CASRMTLGEGGTDTQYF.

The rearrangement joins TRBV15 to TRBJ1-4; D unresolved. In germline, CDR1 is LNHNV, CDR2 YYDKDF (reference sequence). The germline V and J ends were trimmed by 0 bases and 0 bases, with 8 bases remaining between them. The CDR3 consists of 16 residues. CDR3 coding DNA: TGTGCCACCAGCAGAGATAGGGCAACAACTAATGAAAAACTGTTTTTT. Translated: CATSRDRATTNEKLFF.

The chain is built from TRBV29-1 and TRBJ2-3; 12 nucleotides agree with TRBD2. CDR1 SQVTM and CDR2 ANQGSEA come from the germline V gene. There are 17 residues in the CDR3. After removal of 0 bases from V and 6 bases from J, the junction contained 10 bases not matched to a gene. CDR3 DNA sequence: TGCAGCGTTGAAGATTGGACTAGCGGGACTGTAATGGATACGCAGTATTTT. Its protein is CSVEDWTSGTVMDTQYF.

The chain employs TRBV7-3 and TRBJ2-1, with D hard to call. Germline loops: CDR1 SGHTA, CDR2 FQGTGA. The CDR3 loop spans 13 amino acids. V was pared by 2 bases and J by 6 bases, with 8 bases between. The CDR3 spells CASSLPRPNEQFF. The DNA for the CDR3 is TGTGCCAGCAGCTTACCCCGACCCAATGAGCAGTTCTTC.

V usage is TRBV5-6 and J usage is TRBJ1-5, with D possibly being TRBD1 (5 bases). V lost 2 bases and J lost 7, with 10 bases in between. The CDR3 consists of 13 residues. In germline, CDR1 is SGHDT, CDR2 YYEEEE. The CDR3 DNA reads TGTGCCAGCAGCTTTGGGGGGGACCAGCCCCAGCATTTT. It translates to CASSFGGDQPQHF.

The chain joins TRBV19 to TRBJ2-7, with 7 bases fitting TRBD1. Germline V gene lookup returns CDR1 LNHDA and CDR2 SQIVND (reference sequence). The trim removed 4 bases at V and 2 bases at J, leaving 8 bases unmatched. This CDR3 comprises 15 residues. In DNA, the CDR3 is TGTGCCAGTAGTACAACCGGGACAGCGACCTACGAGCAGTACTTC. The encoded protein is CASSTTGTATYEQYF. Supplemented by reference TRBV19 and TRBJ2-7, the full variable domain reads DGGITQSPKYLFRKEGQNVTLSCEQNLNHDAMYWYRQDPGQGLRLIYYSQIVNDFQKGDIAEGYSVSREKKESFPLTVTSAQKNPTAFYLCASSTTGTATYEQYFGPGTRLTVT.

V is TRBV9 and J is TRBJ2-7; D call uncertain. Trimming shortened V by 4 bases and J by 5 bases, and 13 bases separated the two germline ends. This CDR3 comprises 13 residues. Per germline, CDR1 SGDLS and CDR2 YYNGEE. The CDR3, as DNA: TGTGCCAGCAGCCCCGGCCTCCGCGACGAGCAGTACTTC. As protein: CASSPGLRDEQYF.

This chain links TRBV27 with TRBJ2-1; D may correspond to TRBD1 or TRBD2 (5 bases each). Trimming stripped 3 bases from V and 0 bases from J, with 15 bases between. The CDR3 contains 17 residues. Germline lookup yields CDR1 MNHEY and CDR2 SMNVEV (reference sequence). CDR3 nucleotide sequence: TGTGCCAGCAGTTTCCTCGGGACCTTAAGCTCCTACAATGAGCAGTTCTTC. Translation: CASSFLGTLSSYNEQFF.

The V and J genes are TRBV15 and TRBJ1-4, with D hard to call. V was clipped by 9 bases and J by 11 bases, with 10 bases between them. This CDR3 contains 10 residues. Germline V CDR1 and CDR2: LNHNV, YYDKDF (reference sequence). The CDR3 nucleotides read TGTGCCACTAAGGGTGAGAAACTGTTTTTT. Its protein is CATKGEKLFF.

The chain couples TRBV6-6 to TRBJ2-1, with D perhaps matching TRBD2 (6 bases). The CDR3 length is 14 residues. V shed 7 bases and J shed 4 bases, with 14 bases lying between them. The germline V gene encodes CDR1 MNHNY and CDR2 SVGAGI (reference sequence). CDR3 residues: CASTRRRDYNEQFF. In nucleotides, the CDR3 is TGTGCCAGCACCCGGCGGCGGGATTACAATGAGCAGTTCTTC.

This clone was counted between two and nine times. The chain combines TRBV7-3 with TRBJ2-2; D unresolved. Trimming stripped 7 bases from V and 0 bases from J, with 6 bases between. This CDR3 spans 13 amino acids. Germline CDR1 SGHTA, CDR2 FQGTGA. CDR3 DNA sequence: TGTGCCAGCACTAAACCGAACACCGGGGAGCTGTTTTTT. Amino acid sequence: CASTKPNTGELFF.

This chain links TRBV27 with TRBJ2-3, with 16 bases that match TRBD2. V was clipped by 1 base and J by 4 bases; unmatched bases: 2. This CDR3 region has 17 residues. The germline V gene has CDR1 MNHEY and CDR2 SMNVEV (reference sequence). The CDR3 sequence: CASSLYGTSGRADTQYF. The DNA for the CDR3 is TGTGCCAGCAGTTTATACGGGACTAGCGGGAGGGCAGATACGCAGTATTTT.

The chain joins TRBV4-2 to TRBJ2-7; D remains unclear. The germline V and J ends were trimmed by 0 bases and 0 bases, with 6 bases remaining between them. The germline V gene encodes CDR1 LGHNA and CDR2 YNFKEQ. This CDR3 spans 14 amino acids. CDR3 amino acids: CASSQEQLSYEQYF. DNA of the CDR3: TGTGCCAGCAGCCAAGAACAGCTCTCCTACGAGCAGTACTTC.

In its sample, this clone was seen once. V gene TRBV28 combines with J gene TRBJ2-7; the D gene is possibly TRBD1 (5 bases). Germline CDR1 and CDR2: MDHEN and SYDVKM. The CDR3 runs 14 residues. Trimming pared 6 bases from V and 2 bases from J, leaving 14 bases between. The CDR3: CASRVSRAPYEQYF. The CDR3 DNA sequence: TGTGCCAGCAGAGTGTCCAGGGCCCCCTACGAGCAGTACTTC.

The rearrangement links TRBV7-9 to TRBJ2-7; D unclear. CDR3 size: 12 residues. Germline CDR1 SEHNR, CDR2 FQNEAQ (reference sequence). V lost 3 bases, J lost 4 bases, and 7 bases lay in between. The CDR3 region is CASSFSPYEQYF. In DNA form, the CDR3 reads TGTGCCAGCAGCTTTTCACCGTACGAGCAGTACTTC.

CDR3 sequence (DNA): TGTGCCAGCAGCCCACGACTAGCGGGGGGGGAGACCCAGTACTTC. Encoded protein: CASSPRLAGGETQYF. The chain joins TRBV9 to TRBJ2-5, with 14 bases identical to TRBD2. From germline, CDR1 is SGDLS and CDR2 YYNGEE. V gave up 4 bases and J gave up 5 bases; unmatched junction bases: 4. CDR3 length equals 15 residues.

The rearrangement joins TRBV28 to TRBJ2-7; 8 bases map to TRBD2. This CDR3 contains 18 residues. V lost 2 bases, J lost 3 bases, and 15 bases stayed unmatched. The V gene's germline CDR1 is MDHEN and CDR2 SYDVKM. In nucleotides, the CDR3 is TGTGCCAGCAGTTTAAAGCGGGGGCTAGGTGGGAGGGACTACGAGCAGTACTTC. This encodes CASSLKRGLGGRDYEQYF. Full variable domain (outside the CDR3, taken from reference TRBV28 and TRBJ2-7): DVKVTQSSRYLVKRTGEKVFLECVQDMDHENMFWYRQDPGLGLRLIYFSYDVKMKEKGDIPEGYSVSREKKERFSLILESASTNQTSMYLCASSLKRGLGGRDYEQYFGPGTRLTVT.

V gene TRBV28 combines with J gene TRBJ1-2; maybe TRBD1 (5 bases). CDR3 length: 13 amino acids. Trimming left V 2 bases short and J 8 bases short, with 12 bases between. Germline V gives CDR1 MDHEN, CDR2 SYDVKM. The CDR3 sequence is CASSLRGAGGYTF. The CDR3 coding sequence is TGTGCCAGCAGTTTACGAGGGGCGGGGGGCTACACCTTC.

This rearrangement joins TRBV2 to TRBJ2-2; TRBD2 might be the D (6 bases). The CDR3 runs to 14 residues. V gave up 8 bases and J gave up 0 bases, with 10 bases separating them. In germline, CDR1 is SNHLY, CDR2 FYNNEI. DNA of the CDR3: TGTGCCAGCGTGAGGGAGGCGAACACCGGGGAGCTGTTTTTT. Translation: CASVREANTGELFF.

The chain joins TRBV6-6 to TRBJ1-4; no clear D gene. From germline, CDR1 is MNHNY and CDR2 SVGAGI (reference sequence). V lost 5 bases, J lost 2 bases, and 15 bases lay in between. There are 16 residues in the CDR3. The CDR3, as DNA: TGTGCCAGCAGTCATCGATACGGGGATACTAATGAAAAACTGTTTTTT. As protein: CASSHRYGDTNEKLFF.

The CDR3 DNA reads TGTGCCTCCAGAGGAGGGACCAACACCGGGGAGCTGTTTTTT. Amino acid sequence: CASRGGTNTGELFF. V is TRBV6-5 and J is TRBJ2-2, with D possibly matching TRBD2 (6 bases). The CDR3 is 14 amino acids. The V gene lost 11 bases and the J gene lost 2 bases, with 15 bases spanning the gap. Germline CDR1 is MNHEY and CDR2 is SVGAGI.

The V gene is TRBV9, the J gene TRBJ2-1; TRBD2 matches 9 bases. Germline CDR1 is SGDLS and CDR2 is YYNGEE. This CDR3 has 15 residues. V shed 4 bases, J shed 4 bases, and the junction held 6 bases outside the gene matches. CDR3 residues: CASSSASGDYNEQFF. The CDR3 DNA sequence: TGTGCCAGCAGCTCCGCTAGCGGGGATTACAATGAGCAGTTCTTC.